This T cell receptor (beta chain) was captured in a study of T cell responses to AZD1222 COVID-19 vaccine (dated by TCRdb to about 2021). About the investigation overall: AZD1222 recipients given second doses at about 4 weeks or at about 12 weeks were pooled, since spike-specific TCR depth and breadth were not found to differ between the two schedules. A total of approximately 250 trial participants underwent TCR sequencing, of whom about 200 had received two doses of AZD1222 and 26 had received two doses of the MenACWY control vaccine. Trial participants were enrolled by age into subgroups of 18-55, 56-69 and 70-plus years, and around 140, 26 and 57 TCR-sequenced participants, respectively, were included in these subgroups. Broader findings and caveats from the paper: Conclusions about previously exposed vaccinees are limited because only five to seven AZD1222 recipients were SARS-CoV-2 seropositive at baseline. Vaccine-associated CD4 TCRs spanned the whole spike protein, with dominant responses in regions 160-218 and 743-854. Reportedly, almost half of the unique spike-specific TCRs recognized epitopes lying outside the regions that are mutated in the B.1.351 and B.1.1.7 variants. In the small 56-69-year group, the increase in depth fell short of significance, most likely because of low power. A significant rise in spike-specific TCR breadth and depth was observed after two AZD1222 doses relative to day 0 and relative to MenACWY recipients. Because no samples from the day 14 peak response were available, repertoires could be characterized only after the peak T cell response. Participants were mostly white British, with more females than males. The authors suggested clonal diversity may have been underestimated.

The CDR3 regions of human TCRbeta chains were subjected to immunosequencing. Regarding the original processing steps: Repertoire TCRs were checked for matches against a reference library of SARS-CoV-2-specific TCRs that had been generated using the MIRA antigen-specificity platform. Breadth was defined as the fraction of unique TCRs that were SARS-CoV-2-associated, and depth was defined as the fraction of total T cells that were SARS-CoV-2-associated. Each spike-specific TCR was assigned to its reactive spike region and to a CD4 or CD8 class using the MIRA data. Log10-transformed breadth and depth values were compared by one-way ANOVA with Sidak's multiple comparisons tests. Entries here come from immuneACCESS through TCRdb and include only in-frame sequences with V and J called. Some clones fail to appear in such tables; in the studies checked, an unresolved V gene covers under half of the shortfall, and the cause of the remainder is unknown. Clone size and V and J calls were adopted from that table, with D and trimming inferred from the DNA. For this sample the table gives about 190,000 clones, of which around 91% were detected only once. The top ten constitute 6.5% to 7% of the sample.

From the germline V gene (reference sequence), CDR1 is SGHNT and CDR2 is YYREEE. V has 2 bases trimmed and J has 5 bases trimmed; junction bases matching no gene number 10. The CDR3, cysteine through phenylalanine, is 16 amino acids long. CDR3 DNA is the only sequence kept; it has 48 bases, read in frame from the first base. About this clone: This clone's antigen is unknown. Base qualities are missing; no much larger clone stands one base away.

The sample's time point label is to be understood as: baseline before first vaccination. The vaccinee samples were drawn from two UK trials, COV001 and COV002, one of which was a single-blind randomized controlled phase 2/3 trial testing AZD1222 (ChAdOx1 nCoV-19) in healthy adults. Trial participant PBMC samples were collected at day 0 and day 28 after the second dose for TCRbeta chain sequencing. The receptor chain draws on TRBV5-4 and TRBJ2-3; TRBD1 lines up with 8 middle nucleotides. Sequencing used peripheral blood, obtained on day 0 of AZD1222 vaccination. This clonotype was obtained from an adult in good health. The CDR3 in this case is CASSFRTGTGQDTQYF. The nucleotide sequence reads as follows: TGTGCCAGCAGCTTCCGGACCGGGACAGGACAAGATACGCAGTATTTT.